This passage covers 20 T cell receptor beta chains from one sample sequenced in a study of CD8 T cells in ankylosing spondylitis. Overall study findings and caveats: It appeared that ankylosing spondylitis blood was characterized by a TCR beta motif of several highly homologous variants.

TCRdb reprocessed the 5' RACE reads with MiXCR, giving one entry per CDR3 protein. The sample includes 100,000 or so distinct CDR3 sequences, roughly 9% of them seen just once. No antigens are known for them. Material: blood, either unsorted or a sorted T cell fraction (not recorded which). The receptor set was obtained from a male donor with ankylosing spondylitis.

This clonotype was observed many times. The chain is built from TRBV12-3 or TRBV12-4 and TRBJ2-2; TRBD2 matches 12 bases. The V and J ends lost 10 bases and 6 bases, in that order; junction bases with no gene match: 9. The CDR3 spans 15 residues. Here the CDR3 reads CATRGLAGKAGELFF. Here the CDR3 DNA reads TGTGCCACCCGTGGACTAGCGGGAAAGGCCGGGGAGCTGTTTTTT.

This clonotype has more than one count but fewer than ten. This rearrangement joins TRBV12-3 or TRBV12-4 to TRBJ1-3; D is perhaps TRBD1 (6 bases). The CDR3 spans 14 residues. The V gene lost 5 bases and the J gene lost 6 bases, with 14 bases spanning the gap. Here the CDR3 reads CASSARDNPNTIYF. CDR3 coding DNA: TGTGCCAGCAGTGCCCGGGACAACCCAAACACCATATATTTT.

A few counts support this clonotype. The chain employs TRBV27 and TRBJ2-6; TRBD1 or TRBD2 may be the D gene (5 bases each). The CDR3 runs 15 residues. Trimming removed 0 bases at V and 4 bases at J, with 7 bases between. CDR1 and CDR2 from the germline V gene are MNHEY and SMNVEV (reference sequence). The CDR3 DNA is TGTGCCAGCAGTTTATCGGGGGAAGGGGCCAACGTCCTGACTTTC. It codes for CASSLSGEGANVLTF.

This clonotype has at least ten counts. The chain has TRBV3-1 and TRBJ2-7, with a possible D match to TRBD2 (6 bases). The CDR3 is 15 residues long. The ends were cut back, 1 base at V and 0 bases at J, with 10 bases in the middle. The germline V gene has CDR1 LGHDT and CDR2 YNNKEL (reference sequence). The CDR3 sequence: CASSQGLASSYEQYF. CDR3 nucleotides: TGTGCCAGCAGCCAAGGGCTAGCGTCCTCCTACGAGCAGTACTTC.

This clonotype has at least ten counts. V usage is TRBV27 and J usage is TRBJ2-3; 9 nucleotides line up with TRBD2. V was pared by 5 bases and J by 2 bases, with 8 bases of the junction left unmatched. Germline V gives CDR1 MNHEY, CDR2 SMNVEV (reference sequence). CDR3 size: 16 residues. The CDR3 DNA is TGTGCCAGCAGTCCCAAGCGGGAGGCCATCACAGATACGCAGTATTTT. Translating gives CASSPKREAITDTQYF.

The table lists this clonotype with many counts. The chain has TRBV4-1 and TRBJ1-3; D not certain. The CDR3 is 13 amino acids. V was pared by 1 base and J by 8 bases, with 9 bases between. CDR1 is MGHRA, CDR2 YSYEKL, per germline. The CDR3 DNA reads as TGCGCCAGCAGCCAAGGCGGATTGGACACCATATATTTT. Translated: CASSQGGLDTIYF.

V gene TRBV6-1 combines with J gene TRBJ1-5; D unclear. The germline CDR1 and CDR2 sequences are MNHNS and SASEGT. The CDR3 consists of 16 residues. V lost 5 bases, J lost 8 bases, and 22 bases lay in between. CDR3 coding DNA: TGTGCCAGCAGTATCGTGCGGTCGGTGGGTTGGGAGCCCCAGCATTTT. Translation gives CASSIVRSVGWEPQHF.

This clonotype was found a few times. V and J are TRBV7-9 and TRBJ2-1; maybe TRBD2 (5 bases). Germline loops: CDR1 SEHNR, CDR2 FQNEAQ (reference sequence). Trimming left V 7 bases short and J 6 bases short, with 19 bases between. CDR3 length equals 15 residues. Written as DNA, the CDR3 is TGTGCCAGCACCGTCCTCGGGGTTTCGAGCAATGAGCAGTTCTTC. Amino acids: CASTVLGVSSNEQFF.

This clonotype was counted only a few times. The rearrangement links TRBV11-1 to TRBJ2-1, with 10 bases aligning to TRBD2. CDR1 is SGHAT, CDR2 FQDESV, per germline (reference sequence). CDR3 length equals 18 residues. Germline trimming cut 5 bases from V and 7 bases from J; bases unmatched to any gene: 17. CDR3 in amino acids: CASSLPGVAGGLDNEQFF. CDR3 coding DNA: TGTGCCAGCAGCCTACCCGGGGTAGCGGGAGGTCTCGATAATGAGCAGTTCTTC.

The CDR3 DNA reads TGTGCCAGCAGTGAAAAGTCGCAGGGGGACCAAGAGACCCAGTACTTC. Its translation is CASSEKSQGDQETQYF. This chain connects TRBV6-1 to TRBJ2-5; TRBD1 aligns across 7 bases. The germline CDR1 and CDR2 sequences are MNHNS and SASEGT. With V trimmed by 2 bases and J by 0 bases, 6 bases remained unmatched. The CDR3 spans 16 residues.

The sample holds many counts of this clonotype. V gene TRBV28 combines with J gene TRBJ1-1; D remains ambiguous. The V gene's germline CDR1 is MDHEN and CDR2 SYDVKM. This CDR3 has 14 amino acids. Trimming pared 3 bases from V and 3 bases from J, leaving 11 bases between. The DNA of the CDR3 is TGTGCCAGCAGTTTTTCTAATTGGGACACTGAAGCTTTCTTT. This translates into CASSFSNWDTEAFF.

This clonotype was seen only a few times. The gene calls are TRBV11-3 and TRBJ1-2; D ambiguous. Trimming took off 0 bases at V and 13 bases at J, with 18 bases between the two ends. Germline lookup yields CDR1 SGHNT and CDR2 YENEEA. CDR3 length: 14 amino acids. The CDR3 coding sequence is TGTGCCAGCAGCTTAGATGTGGCAGTCGGTTGGCTCACCTTC. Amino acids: CASSLDVAVGWLTF.

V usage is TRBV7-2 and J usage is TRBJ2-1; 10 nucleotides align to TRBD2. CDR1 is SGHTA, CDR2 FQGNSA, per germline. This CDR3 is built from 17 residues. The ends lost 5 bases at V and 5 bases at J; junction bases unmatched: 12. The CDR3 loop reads CASSASSGSLGHNEQFF. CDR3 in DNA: TGTGCCAGCAGCGCCTCTAGCGGGAGCTTGGGGCACAATGAGCAGTTCTTC.

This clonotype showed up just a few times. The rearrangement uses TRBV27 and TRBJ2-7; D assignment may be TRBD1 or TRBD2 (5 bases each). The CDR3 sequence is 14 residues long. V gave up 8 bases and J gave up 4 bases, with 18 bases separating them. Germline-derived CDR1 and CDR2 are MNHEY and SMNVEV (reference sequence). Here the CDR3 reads CASSHGDANYEQYV. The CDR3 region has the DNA TGTGCCAGCTCACACGGGGACGCCAATTACGAGCAGTACGTC.

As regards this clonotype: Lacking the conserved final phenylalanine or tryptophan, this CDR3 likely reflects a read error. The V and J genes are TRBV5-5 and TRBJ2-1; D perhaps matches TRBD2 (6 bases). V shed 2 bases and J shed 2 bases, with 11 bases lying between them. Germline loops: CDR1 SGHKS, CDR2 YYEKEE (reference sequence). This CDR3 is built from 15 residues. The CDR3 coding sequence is TGTGCCAGCAGCTTAGTTGCGGGACCCTACAATGAGCAGTTCCTC. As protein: CASSLVAGPYNEQFL.

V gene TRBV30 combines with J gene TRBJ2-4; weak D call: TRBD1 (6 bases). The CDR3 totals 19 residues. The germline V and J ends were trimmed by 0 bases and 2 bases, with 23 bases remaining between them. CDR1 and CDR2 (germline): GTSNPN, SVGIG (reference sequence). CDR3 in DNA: TGTGCCTGGAGTGTACTTTTTGGACAGTTGTTAGGTCCCAAAAACATTCAGTACTTC. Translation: CAWSVLFGQLLGPKNIQYF.

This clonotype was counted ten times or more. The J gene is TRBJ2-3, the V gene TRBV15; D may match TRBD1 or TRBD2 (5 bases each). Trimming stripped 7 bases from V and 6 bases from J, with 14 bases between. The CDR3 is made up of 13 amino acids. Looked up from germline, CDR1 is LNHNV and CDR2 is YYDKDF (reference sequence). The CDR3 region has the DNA TGTGCCACCAATAGCCCTTGGGGGGATACGCAGTATTTT. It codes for CATNSPWGDTQYF.

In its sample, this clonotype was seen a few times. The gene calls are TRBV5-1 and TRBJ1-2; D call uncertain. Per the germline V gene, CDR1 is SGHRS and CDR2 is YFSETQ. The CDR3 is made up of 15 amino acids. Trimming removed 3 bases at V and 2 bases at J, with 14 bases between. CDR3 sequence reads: CASSWTTGGNYGYTF. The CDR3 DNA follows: TGCGCCAGCAGCTGGACGACGGGCGGAAACTATGGCTACACCTTC.

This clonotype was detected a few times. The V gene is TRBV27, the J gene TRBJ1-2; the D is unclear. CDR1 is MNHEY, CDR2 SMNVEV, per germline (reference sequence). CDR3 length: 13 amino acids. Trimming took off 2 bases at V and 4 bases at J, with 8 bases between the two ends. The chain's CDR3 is CASSLGPSYGYTF. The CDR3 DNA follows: TGTGCCAGCAGTTTAGGCCCTTCCTATGGCTACACCTTC.

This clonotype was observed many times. The CDR3 DNA reads as TGTGCCAGCAGTTTGAACCTAGCGGGAGACCAGTACGTC. Its protein product is CASSLNLAGDQYV. The chain links TRBV28 to TRBJ2-7; 10 bases are a match to TRBD2. This CDR3 region has 13 residues. The V gene end was trimmed by 3 bases and the J gene end by 10 bases; junction bases not matched to a gene: 6. The V gene's germline CDR1 is MDHEN and CDR2 SYDVKM.